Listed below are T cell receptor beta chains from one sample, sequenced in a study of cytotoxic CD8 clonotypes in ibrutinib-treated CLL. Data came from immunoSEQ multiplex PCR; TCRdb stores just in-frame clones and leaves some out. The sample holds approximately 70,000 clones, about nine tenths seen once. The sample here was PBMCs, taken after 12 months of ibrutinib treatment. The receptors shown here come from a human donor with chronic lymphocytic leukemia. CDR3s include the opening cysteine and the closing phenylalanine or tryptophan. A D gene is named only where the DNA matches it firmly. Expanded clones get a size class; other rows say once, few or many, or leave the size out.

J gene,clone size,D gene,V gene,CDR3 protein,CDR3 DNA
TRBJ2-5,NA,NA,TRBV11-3,CASSDPGTGMLETQYF,TGTGCCAGCAGTGACCCCGGAACAGGGATGTTGGAGACCCAGTACTTC
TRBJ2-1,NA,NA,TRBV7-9,CASMITDGYNEQFF,TGTGCCAGCATGATTACCGACGGCTACAATGAGCAGTTCTTC
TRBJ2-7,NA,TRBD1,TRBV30,CAWTRPLWDREFADEQYF,TGTGCCTGGACTCGCCCTTTATGGGACAGGGAGTTCGCTGACGAGCAGTACTTC
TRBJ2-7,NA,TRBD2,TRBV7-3,CASSTTSGNSYEQYF,TGTGCCAGCAGCACGACTAGCGGAAACTCCTACGAGCAGTACTTC
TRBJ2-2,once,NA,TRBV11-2,CALIRRNTGELFF,TGTGCCCTCATTAGAAGGAACACCGGGGAGCTGTTTTTT
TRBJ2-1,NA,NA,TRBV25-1,CASSEYRSPLGVNEQFF,TGTGCCAGCAGTGAATATAGAAGCCCGCTAGGGGTCAATGAGCAGTTCTTC
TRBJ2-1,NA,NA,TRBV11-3,CASSLEAGIGGMDEQFF,TGTGCCAGCAGCTTAGAAGCAGGGATCGGAGGTATGGATGAGCAGTTCTTC
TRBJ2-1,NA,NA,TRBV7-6,CASSFGQTTANEQFF,TGTGCCAGCAGCTTTGGACAGACGACTGCCAATGAGCAGTTCTTC
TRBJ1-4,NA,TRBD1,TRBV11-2,CASSYTGGETNEKLFF,TGTGCCAGCAGTTATACAGGGGGGGAGACTAATGAAAAACTGTTTTTT
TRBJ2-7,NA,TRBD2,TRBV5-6,CASSSPSGYSYEQYF,TGTGCCAGCAGCTCCCCTAGCGGGTACTCCTACGAGCAGTACTTC
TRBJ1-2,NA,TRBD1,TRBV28,CASSFPPPGQGAYGYTF,TGTGCCAGCAGTTTCCCCCCCCCAGGGCAGGGGGCCTATGGCTACACCTTC
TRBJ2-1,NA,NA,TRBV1,CTSSQKLSRTPNEQFF,TGCACCAGCAGCCAAAAGTTGTCTCGGACGCCCAATGAGCAGTTCTTC
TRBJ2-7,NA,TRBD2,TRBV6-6,CASRLAADYEQYF,TGTGCCAGCAGACTAGCGGCAGACTACGAGCAGTACTTC
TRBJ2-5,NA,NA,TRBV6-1,CASSEIVTRLQETQYF,TGTGCCAGCAGTGAGATTGTGACTAGGCTACAAGAGACCCAGTACTTC
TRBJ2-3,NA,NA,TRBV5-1,CASSPGVAASTDTQYF,TGCGCCAGCAGCCCCGGGGTAGCGGCTAGCACAGATACGCAGTATTTT
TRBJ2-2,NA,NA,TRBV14,CASSQWPGLTGELFF,TGTGCCAGCAGCCAGTGGCCGGGCCTCACCGGGGAGCTGTTTTTT
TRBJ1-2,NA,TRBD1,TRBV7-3,CASSSGGGDYGYTF,TGTGCCAGCAGCTCAGGGGGCGGGGACTATGGCTACACCTTC
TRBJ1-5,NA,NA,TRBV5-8,CASSWRGNNQPQHF,TGTGCCAGCAGCTGGAGGGGTAACAATCAGCCCCAGCATTTT
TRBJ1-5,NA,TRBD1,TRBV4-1,CASSQDFPQGDQPQHF,TGCGCCAGCAGCCAAGATTTTCCCCAGGGGGATCAGCCCCAGCATTTT
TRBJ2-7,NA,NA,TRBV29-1,CSVRTAEEQYF,TGCAGCGTTAGGACAGCGGAGGAGCAGTACTTC
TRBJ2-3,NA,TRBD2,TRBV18,CASSPTSGSPWDTQYF,TGTGCCAGCTCACCAACTAGCGGGAGTCCCTGGGATACGCAGTATTTT
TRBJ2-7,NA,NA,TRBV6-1,CASSQGRGPTYEQYF,TGTGCCAGCAGCCAGGGAAGGGGTCCTACCTACGAGCAGTACTTC